This TCR beta chain was documented in a study of blood T cell repertoires in COVID-19. The CDR3 consists of 11 residues. V was shortened by 3 bases and J by 4 bases, with 3 bases between the two germline ends. CDR1 LNHDA and CDR2 SQIVND come from the germline V gene (reference sequence). Profiling relied on immunoSEQ multiplex PCR, and the TCRdb table lists in-frame clones only, not all of them. Of 60,000 to 90,000 clones listed, roughly 80% were seen once; the top ten hold more than 5%. The sequence was collected from a man between 60 and 75 years old with active or convalescent COVID-19. The sequencing input was peripheral blood. The chain has TRBV19 and TRBJ1-1; D unclear. CDR3 nucleotides: TGTGCCAGTAGTATGGCCACTGAAGCTTTCTTT. Translation gives CASSMATEAFF.